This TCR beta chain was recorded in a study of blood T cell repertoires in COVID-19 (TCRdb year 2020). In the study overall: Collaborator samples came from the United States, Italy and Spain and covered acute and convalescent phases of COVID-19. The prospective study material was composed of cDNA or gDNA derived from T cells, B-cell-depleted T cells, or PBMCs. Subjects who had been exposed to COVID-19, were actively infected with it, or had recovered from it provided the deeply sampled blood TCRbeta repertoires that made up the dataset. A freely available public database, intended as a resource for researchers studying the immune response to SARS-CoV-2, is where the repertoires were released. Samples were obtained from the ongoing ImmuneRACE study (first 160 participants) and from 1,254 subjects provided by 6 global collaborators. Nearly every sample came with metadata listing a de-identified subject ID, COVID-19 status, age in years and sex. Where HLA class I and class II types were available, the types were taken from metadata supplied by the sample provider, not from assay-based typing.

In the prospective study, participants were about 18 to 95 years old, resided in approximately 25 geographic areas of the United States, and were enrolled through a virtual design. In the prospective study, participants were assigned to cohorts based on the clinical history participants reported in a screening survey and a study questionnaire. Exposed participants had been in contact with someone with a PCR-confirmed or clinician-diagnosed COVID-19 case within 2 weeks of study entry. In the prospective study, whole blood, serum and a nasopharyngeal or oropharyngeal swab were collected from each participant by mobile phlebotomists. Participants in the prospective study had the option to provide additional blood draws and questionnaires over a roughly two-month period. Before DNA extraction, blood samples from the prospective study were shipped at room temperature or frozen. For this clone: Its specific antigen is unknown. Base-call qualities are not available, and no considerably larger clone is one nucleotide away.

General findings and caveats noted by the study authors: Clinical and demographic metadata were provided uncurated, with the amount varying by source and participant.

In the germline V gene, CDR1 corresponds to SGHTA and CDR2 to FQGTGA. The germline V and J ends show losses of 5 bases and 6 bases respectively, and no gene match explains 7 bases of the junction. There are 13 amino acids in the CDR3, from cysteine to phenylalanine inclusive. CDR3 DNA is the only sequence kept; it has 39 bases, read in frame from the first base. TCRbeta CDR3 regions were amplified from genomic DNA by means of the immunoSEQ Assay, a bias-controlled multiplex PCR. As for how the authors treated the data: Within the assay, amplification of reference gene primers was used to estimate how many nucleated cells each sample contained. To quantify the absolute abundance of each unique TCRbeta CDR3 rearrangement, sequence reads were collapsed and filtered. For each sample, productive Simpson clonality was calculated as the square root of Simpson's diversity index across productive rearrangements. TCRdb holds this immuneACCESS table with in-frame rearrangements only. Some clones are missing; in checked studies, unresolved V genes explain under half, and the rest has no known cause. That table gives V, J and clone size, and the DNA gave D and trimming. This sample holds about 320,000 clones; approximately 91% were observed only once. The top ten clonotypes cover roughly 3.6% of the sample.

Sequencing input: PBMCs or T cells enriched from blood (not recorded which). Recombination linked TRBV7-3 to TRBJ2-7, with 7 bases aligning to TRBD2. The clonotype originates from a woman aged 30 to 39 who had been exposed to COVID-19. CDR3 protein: CASSAGTIGEQYF. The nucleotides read TGTGCCAGCAGCGCCGGGACTATCGGCGAGCAGTACTTC.